What follows are 11 T cell receptor beta chains derived from one specimen sequenced in a study of CXCR3-negative and CXCR3-positive naive CD8 T cells. UMI-labeled TRB cDNA libraries were prepared by 5' RACE. TCRdb re-called the 5' RACE reads; every CDR3 protein appears as one record, without DNA. This repertoire comprises around 60,000 distinct CDR3 sequences; its ten largest clones make up around 0.45%. The sample taken for sequencing was naive CXCR3- CD8+ T cells from blood. Described subset: CD45RO-CCR7+CD27+CD95- naive CD8+ T cells lacking CXCR3 (TNR3-). These receptors all come from a human donor in good health. Some clones in this sample may be carry-over from other donors' samples.

The rearrangement uses TRBV7-8 and TRBJ2-7; checking the TCRdb D call of TRBD1 is not possible without DNA. This CDR3 region has 15 residues. Germline assignment: CDR1 SGHVS and CDR2 FQNEAQ. The CDR3 protein is CASSISGGAAYEQYF.

The chain employs TRBV6-1 and TRBJ2-3. CDR1 MNHNS and CDR2 SASEGT come from the germline V gene. The CDR3 sequence is 17 residues long. CDR3 residues: CASSEAPWAAGTDTQYF.

The chain joins TRBV7-9 to TRBJ1-1. Germline CDR1 is SEHNR and CDR2 is FQNEAQ (reference sequence). The CDR3 has 15 amino acids. The CDR3 sequence: CASSSEDYPRPEAFF.

The rearrangement links TRBV20-1 to TRBJ1-2; TCRdb indicates TRBD1, and absent DNA this call remains unverified. Germline V gives CDR1 DFQATT, CDR2 SNEGSKA (reference sequence). The length of the CDR3 is 13 residues. The CDR3 reads CSARVQGTNGYTF.

This chain joins TRBV7-9 and TRBJ2-5; TCRdb designates TRBD1, a call that cannot be tested without DNA. CDR3 length equals 13 residues. Per the germline V gene, CDR1 is SEHNR and CDR2 is FQNEAQ (reference sequence). CDR3: CASSYGGQETQYF.

The CDR3 loop reads CSVEGSARGSSGNTIYF. The chain recombines TRBV29-1 with TRBJ1-3; the D call from TCRdb, TRBD1, cannot be confirmed without DNA. The CDR3 covers 17 residues. The germline gives CDR1 SQVTM, CDR2 ANQGSEA.

The chain links TRBV19 to TRBJ1-4; TCRdb lists TRBD1, though no DNA is available to test this call. The germline V gene has CDR1 LNHDA and CDR2 SQIVND (reference sequence). The CDR3 covers 16 residues. The CDR3: CASGRQGSTTNEKLFF.

V usage is TRBV12-3 or TRBV12-4 and J usage is TRBJ2-1; the TCRdb call, TRBD1, lacks DNA for checking. The CDR3 spans 13 residues. The CDR3 is CASCTGGYNEQFF.

The chain links TRBV5-6 to TRBJ2-1; lacking DNA, the TRBD2 call made by TCRdb goes unchecked. CDR1 is SGHDT, CDR2 YYEEEE, per germline. There are 16 residues in the CDR3. The CDR3 loop is CASSFTSGGPLNEQFF.

The chain recombines TRBV10-3 with TRBJ2-1; TCRdb reports TRBD2, a call that lacks DNA to check it against. Germline assignment: CDR1 ENHRY and CDR2 SYGVKD. The CDR3 runs 11 residues. Here the CDR3 reads CAISGGLEQFF.

The chain carries TRBV6-6 and TRBJ2-5; TCRdb reports TRBD1, a call that lacks DNA to check it against. Germline-derived CDR1 and CDR2 are MNHNY and SVGAGI (reference sequence). The CDR3 is made up of 17 amino acids. CDR3 sequence reads: CASSYSTGRGGPETQYF.